Listed below are T cell receptor beta chains from one sample, sequenced in a study of beta chain features in type 1 diabetes. The repertoire was sequenced with immunoSEQ multiplex PCR; TCRdb's copy has only in-frame clones and lacks some. Here the sample spans 600,000 to 700,000 clones, under 15% being singletons. Sample: naive CD4+ T cells from blood. The receptors here all came from a man younger than 35 with type 1 diabetes. The CDR3 runs from the conserved cysteine through the conserved F or W. A D gene is named only where the DNA matches it firmly. The size of a clone is reported for some rows only, either as once, few or many, or as a class for expanded clones.

CASRTGPAGPYEQYF,TGCGCCAGCAGAACCGGACCTGCGGGCCCCTACGAGCAGTACTTC,15,TRBV5-1,few,TRBJ2-7,.
CASSLSGTYEQYF,TGTGCCAGCAGCTTGTCAGGAACCTACGAGCAGTACTTC,13,TRBV5-4,.,TRBJ2-7,.
CASSEGGSLNEKLFF,TGTGCCAGCAGCGAAGGAGGCAGTCTTAATGAAAAACTGTTTTTT,15,TRBV7-9,few,TRBJ1-4,.
CASSIPGQVGSAYGYTF,TGTGCCAGCAGTATCCCGGGACAGGTGGGATCGGCGTATGGCTACACCTTC,17,TRBV28,.,TRBJ1-2,TRBD1
CASSSYQKTQYF,TGTGCCAGCAGCTCGTACCAAAAGACCCAGTACTTC,12,TRBV7-6,.,TRBJ2-5,.
CACSGYGYTF,TGTGCCTGTAGTGGATATGGCTACACCTTC,10,TRBV28,.,TRBJ1-2,.
CASSPLQGANQPQHF,TGTGCCAGCAGTCCATTACAGGGGGCCAATCAGCCCCAGCATTTT,15,TRBV27,.,TRBJ1-5,TRBD1
CAWSVQGGGYTF,TGTGCCTGGAGTGTACAGGGCGGCGGCTACACCTTC,12,TRBV30,few,TRBJ1-2,.
CASSQGDRDNEQFF,TGTGCCAGCAGCCAGGGGGACAGGGACAATGAGCAGTTCTTC,14,TRBV5-4,.,TRBJ2-1,TRBD1
CASSFRTGRGSYNEQFF,TGTGCCAGCAGTTTTAGGACTGGAAGGGGCTCCTACAATGAGCAGTTCTTC,17,TRBV27,few,TRBJ2-1,.
CASSGQYYEQYF,TGTGCCAGCAGTGGTCAGTACTACGAGCAGTACTTC,12,TRBV2,.,TRBJ2-7,.
CASSPGTGSGIGAGANVLTF,TGTGCCAGCAGCCCGGGGACAGGGTCAGGTATCGGGGCTGGGGCCAACGTCCTGACTTTC,20,TRBV7-6,.,TRBJ2-6,TRBD1
CASSQGTSGKQYF,TGTGCCAGCAGCCAAGGGACTAGCGGGAAGCAGTACTTC,13,TRBV4-2,.,TRBJ2-7,TRBD2
CASSDRQGGYEQYF,TGTGCCAGCAGCGACCGACAGGGAGGCTACGAGCAGTACTTC,14,TRBV7-9,.,TRBJ2-7,.
CARGASGNTGELFF,TGTGCCCGCGGGGCTAGCGGGAACACCGGGGAGCTGTTTTTT,14,TRBV30,.,TRBJ2-2,TRBD2
CASSPLPYEQYF,TGTGCCAGCAGCCCGTTGCCCTACGAGCAGTACTTC,12,TRBV6-5,.,TRBJ2-7,.
CSVAGRLSYEQYF,TGCAGCGTTGCCGGTCGACTCTCCTACGAGCAGTACTTC,13,TRBV29-1,few,TRBJ2-7,.
CASSSRDRGTEQYF,TGTGCCAGCAGCTCCCGGGACAGGGGTACGGAGCAGTACTTC,14,TRBV5-4,few,TRBJ2-7,TRBD1
CASSVTSGQGNIQYF,TGTGCCAGCAGCGTGACTTCGGGACAGGGAAACATTCAGTACTTC,15,TRBV9,.,TRBJ2-4,TRBD1
CSLGQPNTEAFF,TGCAGCCTGGGGCAGCCAAACACTGAAGCTTTCTTT,12,TRBV29-1,.,TRBJ1-1,.
CASSYRGSEASPLHF,TGTGCCAGCAGTTACCGCGGCTCCGAGGCATCACCCCTCCACTTT,15,TRBV6-5,.,TRBJ1-6,.
CASSKDRPGLYSNQPQHF,TGTGCCAGCAGCAAAGACAGGCCAGGTCTTTATAGCAATCAGCCCCAGCATTTT,18,TRBV7-2,.,TRBJ1-5,.
CASSLNRNGNSPLHF,TGTGCCAGCTCACTGAACAGGAATGGTAATTCACCCCTCCACTTT,15,TRBV18,.,TRBJ1-6,.
CASSPGTDNEKLFF,TGTGCCAGCTCCCCCGGGACGGATAATGAAAAACTGTTTTTT,14,TRBV18,few,TRBJ1-4,.
CASSVGFQETQYF,TGTGCCAGCAGCGTAGGCTTCCAAGAGACCCAGTACTTC,13,TRBV9,few,TRBJ2-5,.
CASTPQAFSSYEQYF,TGTGCCAGCACCCCCCAGGCGTTTAGCTCCTACGAGCAGTACTTC,15,TRBV6-1,few,TRBJ2-7,.
CAWGPGGQETQYF,TGTGCCTGGGGGCCGGGTGGCCAAGAGACCCAGTACTTC,13,TRBV30,.,TRBJ2-5,.
CASSLGTSGNTIYF,TGTGCCAGCAGCTTAGGTACCTCTGGAAACACCATATATTTT,14,TRBV7-2,few,TRBJ1-3,.
CSVGWGGGTDTQYF,TGCAGCGTGGGATGGGGAGGGGGCACAGATACGCAGTATTTT,14,TRBV29-1,few,TRBJ2-3,TRBD2
CASSVAGEGETQYF,TGTGCCAGCAGCGTAGCGGGGGAGGGAGAGACCCAGTACTTC,14,TRBV9,few,TRBJ2-5,TRBD2
CASSSGTTTDTQYF,TGTGCCAGCAGCTCCGGGACAACCACAGATACGCAGTATTTT,14,TRBV5-4,.,TRBJ2-3,.
CASSSRTGGNTEAFF,TGTGCCAGTTCATCCCGGACAGGGGGTAACACTGAAGCTTTCTTT,15,TRBV6-6,few,TRBJ1-1,TRBD1
CASSKEDSDPWDSYEQYF,TGTGCCAGCAGCAAAGAGGACTCCGATCCCTGGGACTCCTACGAGCAGTACTTC,18,TRBV21-1,.,TRBJ2-7,.
CASSPTEGAQQYF,TGTGCCAGCTCCCCCACTGAGGGGGCCCAGCAGTACTTC,13,TRBV18,few,TRBJ2-7,TRBD1
CASSVDDLAGGLDTQYF,TGTGCCAGCAGCGTAGACGACCTAGCGGGGGGGCTTGATACGCAGTATTTT,17,TRBV9,few,TRBJ2-3,TRBD2
CASSRGTGLSYEQYF,TGTGCCAGCAGCCGCGGTACGGGCCTATCCTACGAGCAGTACTTC,15,TRBV7-2,few,TRBJ2-7,.
CASSEWGTLNTEAFF,TGTGCCAGCAGTGAATGGGGGACACTGAACACTGAAGCTTTCTTT,15,TRBV25-1,.,TRBJ1-1,.
CASSVGLVQDSPLHF,TGTGCCAGCAGCGTGGGGTTGGTACAGGATTCACCCCTCCACTTT,15,TRBV9,few,TRBJ1-6,.
CASRDNSGNTIYF,TGTGCCAGCAGGGATAACTCTGGAAACACCATATATTTT,13,TRBV2,.,TRBJ1-3,.
CASSYSRGQGSYEQYF,TGTGCCAGCAGTTACTCGAGAGGACAGGGTTCCTACGAGCAGTACTTC,16,TRBV6-5,few,TRBJ2-7,TRBD1
CASSMGDYNEQFF,TGTGCCAGTAGTATGGGGGACTACAATGAGCAGTTCTTC,13,TRBV19,.,TRBJ2-1,.
CASSQGSASGDSYEQYF,TGCGCCAGCAGCCAAGGATCCGCTAGCGGAGACTCCTACGAGCAGTACTTC,17,TRBV4-1,.,TRBJ2-7,TRBD2
CAWSVVGALTEAFF,TGTGCCTGGAGTGTAGTTGGGGCCCTCACTGAAGCTTTCTTT,14,TRBV30,.,TRBJ1-1,.
CASSAPGLAGDNEQFF,TGTGCCAGCAGCGCGCCGGGACTAGCGGGGGACAATGAGCAGTTCTTC,16,TRBV5-6,few,TRBJ2-1,TRBD2
CASSHAPGQGSYEQYF,TGTGCCAGCAGCCACGCCCCGGGACAGGGATCCTACGAGCAGTACTTC,16,TRBV4-2,few,TRBJ2-7,TRBD1
CASGTSGSFTGEQYF,TGTGCCAGCGGAACTAGCGGTTCCTTTACGGGGGAGCAGTACTTC,15,TRBV11-2,.,TRBJ2-7,TRBD2
CASSPGGTQTTQYF,TGTGCCAGCTCACCCGGGGGAACCCAAACGACGCAGTATTTT,14,TRBV18,few,TRBJ2-3,.
CASSLVDRYEQYF,TGTGCCAGCAGCTTAGTCGACAGATACGAGCAGTACTTC,13,TRBV13,few,TRBJ2-7,.
CASSFNPTGAKNIQYF,TGTGCCAGCAGCTTTAACCCGACAGGAGCCAAAAACATTCAGTACTTC,16,TRBV7-8,few,TRBJ2-4,.
CASSQSPRGRLDTGELFF,TGCGCCAGCAGCCAAAGTCCCAGGGGGCGGCTAGACACCGGGGAGCTGTTTTTT,18,TRBV4-1,few,TRBJ2-2,TRBD1
CASTLRWGPITDTQYF,TGTGCCAGCACCTTGCGGTGGGGACCCATCACAGATACGCAGTATTTT,16,TRBV28,few,TRBJ2-3,.